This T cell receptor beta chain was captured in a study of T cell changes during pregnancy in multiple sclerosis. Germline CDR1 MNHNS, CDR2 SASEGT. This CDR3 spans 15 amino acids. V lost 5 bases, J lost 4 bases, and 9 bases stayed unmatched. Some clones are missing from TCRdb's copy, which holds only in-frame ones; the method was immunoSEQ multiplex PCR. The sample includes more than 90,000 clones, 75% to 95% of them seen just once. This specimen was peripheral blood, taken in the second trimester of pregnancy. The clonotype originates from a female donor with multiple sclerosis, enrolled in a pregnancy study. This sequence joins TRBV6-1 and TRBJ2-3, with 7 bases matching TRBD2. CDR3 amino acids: CASSTLAGVSDTQYF. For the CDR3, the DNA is TGTGCCAGCAGTACCTTGGCGGGAGTTTCAGATACGCAGTATTTT.